Following are 26 T cell receptor beta chains from one sample sequenced in a study of long-term antiretroviral therapy in people with HIV. Run at survey level, the immunoSEQ assay was version v3.0. The method was immunoSEQ multiplex PCR; TCRdb's version includes in-frame clones alone and lacks a portion of them. The table records 20,000 to 25,000 clones, approximately 80% of them present only once. Specimen: unsorted PBMCs, collected 0.5 years before starting antiretroviral therapy. The source is a man aged 40-49 years with HIV.

The chain couples TRBV7-2 to TRBJ2-1; TRBD1 is a possible D gene (6 bases). With 5 bases removed from V and 4 bases from J, the gap between germline ends came to 15 bases. CDR1 is SGHTA and CDR2 is FQGNSA in the germline V gene. The CDR3 totals 15 residues. The CDR3 reads CASSPPGVRYNEQFF. The CDR3 DNA sequence: TGTGCCAGCAGCCCACCAGGGGTAAGATACAATGAGCAGTTCTTC.

The V call is TRBV13, the J call TRBJ1-1; D may be TRBD1 (6 bases). V was cut by 5 bases and J by 7 bases, with 20 bases left in between. The CDR3 loop spans 15 amino acids. Germline assignment: CDR1 PRHDT and CDR2 FYEKMQ (reference sequence). CDR3 protein: CASSLEARGDVEAFF. The CDR3, as DNA: TGTGCCAGCAGCCTAGAAGCTAGGGGGGATGTTGAAGCTTTCTTT.

This clone was found once. This chain links TRBV18 with TRBJ1-2; 8 bases are a match to TRBD1. CDR3 length equals 14 residues. Germline assignment: CDR1 KGHSH and CDR2 LQKENI. J was trimmed by 4 bases and V by 4 bases; bases with no gene match: 5. The CDR3, as DNA: TGTGCCAGCTCACTCGATGGACAGGGCTATGGCTACACCTTC. This gives the protein CASSLDGQGYGYTF.

The J gene is TRBJ1-2, the V gene TRBV29-1, with D possibly matching TRBD1 (6 bases). Germline-derived CDR1 and CDR2 are SQVTM and ANQGSEA. With 7 bases removed from V and 6 bases from J, the gap between germline ends came to 12 bases. This CDR3 region has 11 residues. The CDR3 here is CSADGGHGYTF. The DNA for the CDR3 is TGCAGCGCCGATGGGGGGCATGGCTACACCTTC.

This clone appeared once. The chain has TRBV2 and TRBJ2-5, with 10 bases fitting TRBD2. Germline CDR1 and CDR2: SNHLY and FYNNEI. The CDR3 extends over 14 amino acids. Unmatched junction bases numbered 2, after V lost 3 bases and J lost 4 bases. The CDR3 DNA sequence: TGTGCCAGCAGTGATCCTAGCGGGGGAGAGACCCAGTACTTC. Translation: CASSDPSGGETQYF.

The rearrangement joins TRBV19 to TRBJ1-2; 10 nucleotides match TRBD1. The CDR3 runs 14 residues. The trim removed 9 bases at V and 3 bases at J, leaving 7 bases unmatched. Germline CDR1 LNHDA, CDR2 SQIVND (reference sequence). The CDR3 sequence: CASGTGAGHYGYTF. As DNA, the CDR3 is TGTGCCAGCGGGACAGGGGCCGGTCACTATGGCTACACCTTC.

The chain combines TRBV19 with TRBJ2-5, with 8 bases matching TRBD1. The closer fit of TRBJ2-7 to the DNA end suggests the J call may be wrong. The germline CDR1 and CDR2 sequences are LNHDA and SQIVND (reference sequence). The CDR3 length is 13 residues. Here the CDR3 DNA reads TGTGCCAGTAGTGCCCCGACAGGGGTCGAGCAGTACTTC. Amino acids: CASSAPTGVEQYF.

This chain connects TRBV6-5 to TRBJ2-7; D may correspond to TRBD1 or TRBD2 (5 bases each). Trimming took 2 bases from V and 4 from J, leaving 9 bases between them. Germline V lookup: CDR1 MNHEY, CDR2 SVGAGI. CDR3 length: 13 residues. The chain's CDR3 is CASSYGGKYEQYF. CDR3 bases: TGTGCCAGCAGTTACGGGGGAAAGTACGAGCAGTACTTC.

This chain links TRBV5-4 with TRBJ1-2; 7 nucleotides match TRBD1. Germline CDR1 and CDR2: SGHNT and YYREEE (reference sequence). V was pared by 4 bases and J by 2 bases, with 2 bases of the junction left unmatched. The CDR3 loop spans 13 amino acids. The CDR3 region is CASSAGQNYGYTF. The CDR3 coding sequence is TGTGCCAGCAGCGCGGGACAGAACTATGGCTACACCTTC.

The V and J genes are TRBV25-1 and TRBJ2-7; weak D call: TRBD1 (6 bases). The V end lost 6 bases, the J end lost 0 bases, and 9 bases lay between the germline ends. Germline CDR1 is MGHDK and CDR2 is SYGVNS. The CDR3 totals 13 residues. CDR3: CASSRDNSYEQYF. The CDR3, as DNA: TGTGCCAGCAGCCGGGACAACTCCTACGAGCAGTACTTC.

V is TRBV11-1 and J is TRBJ2-7; D gene ambiguous. The CDR3 totals 14 residues. V gave up 5 bases and J gave up 0 bases, with 11 bases separating them. Per germline, CDR1 SGHAT and CDR2 FQDESV (reference sequence). In DNA, the CDR3 is TGTGCCAGCAGCAGTAACAGAGTCTCCTACGAGCAGTACTTC. Translated: CASSSNRVSYEQYF.

The chain links TRBV5-4 to TRBJ1-2, with D uncertain. The V gene's germline CDR1 is SGHNT and CDR2 YYREEE (reference sequence). V was shortened by 4 bases and J by 3 bases, with 10 bases between the two germline ends. This CDR3 has 13 amino acids. The CDR3 spells CASSHTLDYGYTF. The CDR3, as DNA: TGTGCCAGCAGCCATACACTTGACTATGGCTACACCTTC.

There are a few counts of this clone. This rearrangement joins TRBV7-2 to TRBJ1-3; D is undetermined. The V and J ends lost 4 bases and 2 bases respectively, with 12 bases between them. Per the germline V gene, CDR1 is SGHTA and CDR2 is FQGNSA. This CDR3 has 15 residues. CDR3: CASSSSKIPGNTIYF. In DNA, the CDR3 is TGTGCCAGCAGCTCTTCCAAGATCCCTGGAAACACCATATATTTT.

Here the CDR3 reads CASSYSLVYNEQFF. DNA for the CDR3: TGTGCCAGCAGTTACTCCCTAGTGTACAATGAGCAGTTCTTC. The chain has TRBV6-5 and TRBJ2-1, with D uncertain. V was cut by 0 bases and J by 4 bases, with 7 bases left in between. This CDR3 is 14 amino acids long. CDR1 and CDR2 (germline): MNHEY, SVGAGI.

The chain has TRBV29-1 and TRBJ2-1; D ambiguous. Germline V gene data show CDR1 as SQVTM and CDR2 as ANQGSEA. Trimming stripped 0 bases from V and 0 bases from J, with 9 bases between. The CDR3 length is 15 residues. The CDR3 loop reads CSVEDRTVSYNEQFF. As DNA, the CDR3 is TGCAGCGTTGAAGATCGAACAGTCTCCTACAATGAGCAGTTCTTC.

A single count supports this clone. V is TRBV4-3 and J is TRBJ1-2; D perhaps matches TRBD1 (5 bases). Per the germline V gene, CDR1 is LGHNA and CDR2 is YSLEER. This CDR3 contains 15 residues. With 0 bases removed from V and 2 bases from J, the gap between germline ends came to 10 bases. CDR3 nucleotide sequence: TGCGCCAGCAGCCAAGACTGGGGGGGGAACTATGGCTACACCTTC. It yields the protein CASSQDWGGNYGYTF.

J is TRBJ1-2 and V is TRBV28; 8 bases map to TRBD1. V was pared by 4 bases and J by 5 bases, with 12 bases of the junction left unmatched. The germline V gene encodes CDR1 MDHEN and CDR2 SYDVKM. CDR3 size: 16 residues. CDR3 coding DNA: TGTGCCAGCAGTTCCCTCCGACAGGGGTGGAATTATGGCTACACCTTC. Translated, it gives CASSSLRQGWNYGYTF.

This rearrangement joins TRBV30 to TRBJ1-1; a possible D gene is TRBD1 (5 bases). Trimming removed 5 bases from V and 6 bases from J, with 16 bases in between. CDR1 and CDR2 (germline): GTSNPN, SVGIG (reference sequence). The CDR3 sequence is 13 residues long. This chain's CDR3 is CAWGAKRGAEAFF. CDR3 bases: TGTGCCTGGGGGGCGAAACGAGGGGCTGAAGCTTTCTTT.

This chain links TRBV7-3 with TRBJ2-3, with 10 bases matching TRBD2. The CDR3 runs to 16 residues. Germline values: CDR1 SGHTA, CDR2 FQGTGA. V trimming: 5 bases; J trimming: 7 bases; junction bases outside the gene matches: 12. CDR3 sequence: CASSEGTSGVSNTQYF. CDR3 coding DNA: TGTGCCAGCAGCGAGGGCACTAGCGGGGTCTCAAATACGCAGTATTTT.

The rearrangement links TRBV12-5 to TRBJ2-1; 9 bases are a match to TRBD1. With 2 bases clipped from V and 5 bases from J, the junction kept 7 bases outside the gene matches. The CDR3 contains 16 residues. From germline, CDR1 is LGHNT and CDR2 FRNRAP. CDR3 nucleotide sequence: TGTGCTAGTGGTTTGTACAGGGGACAGGGTAACAATGAGCAGTTCTTC. Protein product: CASGLYRGQGNNEQFF.

The chain joins TRBV25-1 to TRBJ1-2, with D unresolved. The CDR3 is made up of 16 amino acids. In germline, CDR1 is MGHDK, CDR2 SYGVNS. V lost 0 bases, J lost 4 bases, and 15 bases lay in between. CDR3 amino acids: CASSEYHAAEAYGYTF. The CDR3 coding sequence is TGTGCCAGCAGTGAATATCATGCGGCGGAGGCCTATGGCTACACCTTC.

V and J are TRBV7-9 and TRBJ2-5, with a possible D match to TRBD2 (6 bases). V was pared by 3 bases and J by 5 bases, with 19 bases between. Looked up from germline, CDR1 is SEHNR and CDR2 is FQNEAQ (reference sequence). The CDR3 covers 16 residues. In DNA form, the CDR3 reads TGTGCCAGCAGCTTCGGGACTCTCCTCCTCATGGAGACCCAGTACTTC. Encoded protein: CASSFGTLLLMETQYF.

The chain links TRBV5-1 to TRBJ1-5, with TRBD1 matching 7 bases. The length of the CDR3 is 15 residues. Germline V CDR1 and CDR2: SGHRS, YFSETQ. V trimming: 3 bases; J trimming: 2 bases; junction bases outside the gene matches: 5. The CDR3 loop reads CASSSTGNGNQPQHF. CDR3 coding DNA: TGCGCCAGCAGCTCGACAGGGAATGGCAATCAGCCCCAGCATTTT.

The chain links TRBV28 to TRBJ1-5, with D tentatively TRBD1 (6 bases). Germline loops: CDR1 MDHEN, CDR2 SYDVKM. The CDR3 length is 15 residues. V shed 7 bases and J shed 1 base, with 14 bases lying between them. CDR3: CASIPSTGSNQPQHF. The CDR3 DNA follows: TGTGCCAGCATTCCATCAACAGGGAGCAATCAGCCCCAGCATTTT.

The chain recombines TRBV5-8 with TRBJ1-5; D is ambiguous. CDR1 and CDR2 from the germline V gene are SGHTS and YDEGEE. The V and J ends lost 1 base and 2 bases respectively, with 7 bases between them. This CDR3 has 14 residues. The CDR3 loop is CASSLRVRNQPQHF. The CDR3 DNA sequence: TGTGCCAGCAGCTTGAGGGTGCGCAATCAGCCCCAGCATTTT.

This chain joins TRBV5-4 and TRBJ2-3; D is undetermined. Trimming removed 1 base at V and 2 bases at J, with 5 bases between. CDR3 length: 13 amino acids. Germline values: CDR1 SGHNT, CDR2 YYREEE (reference sequence). The CDR3 spells CASSLSFTDTQYF. CDR3 sequence (DNA): TGTGCCAGCAGCTTGAGTTTCACAGATACGCAGTATTTT.